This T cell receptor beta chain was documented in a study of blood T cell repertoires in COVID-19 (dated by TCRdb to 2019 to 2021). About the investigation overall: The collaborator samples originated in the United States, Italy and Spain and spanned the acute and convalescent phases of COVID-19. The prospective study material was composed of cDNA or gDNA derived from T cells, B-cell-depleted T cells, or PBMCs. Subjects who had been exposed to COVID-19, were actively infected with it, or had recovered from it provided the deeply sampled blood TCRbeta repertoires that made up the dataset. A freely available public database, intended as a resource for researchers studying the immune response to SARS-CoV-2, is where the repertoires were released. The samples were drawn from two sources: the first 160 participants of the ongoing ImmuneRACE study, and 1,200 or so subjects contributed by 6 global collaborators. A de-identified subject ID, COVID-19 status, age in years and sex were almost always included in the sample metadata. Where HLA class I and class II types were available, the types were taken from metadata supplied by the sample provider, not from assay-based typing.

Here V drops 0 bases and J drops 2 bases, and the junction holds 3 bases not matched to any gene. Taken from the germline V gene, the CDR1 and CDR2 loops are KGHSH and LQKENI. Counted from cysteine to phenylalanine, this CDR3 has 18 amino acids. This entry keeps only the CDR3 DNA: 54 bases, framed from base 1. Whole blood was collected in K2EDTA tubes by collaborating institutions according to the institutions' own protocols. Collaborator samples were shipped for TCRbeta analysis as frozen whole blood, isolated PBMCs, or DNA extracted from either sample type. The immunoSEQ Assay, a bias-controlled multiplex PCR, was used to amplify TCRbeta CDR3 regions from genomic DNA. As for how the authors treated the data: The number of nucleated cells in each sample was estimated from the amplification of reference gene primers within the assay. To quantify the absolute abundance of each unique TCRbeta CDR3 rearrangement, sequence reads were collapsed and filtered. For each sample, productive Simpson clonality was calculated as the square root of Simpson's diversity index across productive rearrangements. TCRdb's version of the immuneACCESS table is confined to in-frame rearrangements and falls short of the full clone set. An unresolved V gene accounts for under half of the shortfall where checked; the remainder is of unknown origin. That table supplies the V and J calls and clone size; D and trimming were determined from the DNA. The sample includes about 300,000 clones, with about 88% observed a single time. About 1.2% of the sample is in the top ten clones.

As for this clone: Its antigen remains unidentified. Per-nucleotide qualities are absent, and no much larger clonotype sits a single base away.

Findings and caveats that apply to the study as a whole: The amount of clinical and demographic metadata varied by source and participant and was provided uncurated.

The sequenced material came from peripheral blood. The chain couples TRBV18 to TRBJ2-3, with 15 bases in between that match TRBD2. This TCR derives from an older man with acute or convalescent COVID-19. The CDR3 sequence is CASSPPGLAGGHTDTQYF. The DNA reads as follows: TGTGCCAGCTCACCACCGGGACTAGCGGGGGGACACACAGATACGCAGTATTTT.